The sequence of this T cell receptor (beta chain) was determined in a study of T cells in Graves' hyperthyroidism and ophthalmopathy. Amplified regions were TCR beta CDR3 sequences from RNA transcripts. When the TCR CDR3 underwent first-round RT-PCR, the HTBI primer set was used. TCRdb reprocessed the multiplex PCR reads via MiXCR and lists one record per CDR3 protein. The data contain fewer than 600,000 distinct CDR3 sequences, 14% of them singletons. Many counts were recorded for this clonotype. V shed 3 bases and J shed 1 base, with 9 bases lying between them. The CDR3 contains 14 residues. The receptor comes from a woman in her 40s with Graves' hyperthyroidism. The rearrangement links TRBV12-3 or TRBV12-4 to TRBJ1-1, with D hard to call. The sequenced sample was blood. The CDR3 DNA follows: TGTGCCAGCAGTTTTAACGCGGCGAACACTGAAGCTTTCTTT. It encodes CASSFNAANTEAFF.